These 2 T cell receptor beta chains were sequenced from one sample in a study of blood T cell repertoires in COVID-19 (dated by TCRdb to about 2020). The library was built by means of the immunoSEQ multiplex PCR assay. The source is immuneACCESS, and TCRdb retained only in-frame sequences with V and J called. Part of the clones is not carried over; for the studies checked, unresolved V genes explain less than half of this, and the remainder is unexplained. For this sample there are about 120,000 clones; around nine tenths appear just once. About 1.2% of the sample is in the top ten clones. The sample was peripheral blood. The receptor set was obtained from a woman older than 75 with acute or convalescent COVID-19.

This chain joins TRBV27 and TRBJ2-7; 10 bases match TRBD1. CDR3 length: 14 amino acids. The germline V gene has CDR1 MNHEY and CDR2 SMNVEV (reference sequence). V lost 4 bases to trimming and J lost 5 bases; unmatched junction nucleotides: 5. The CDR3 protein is CASSSGTGVNEQYF. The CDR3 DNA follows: TGTGCCAGCAGTTCCGGGACAGGGGTTAACGAGCAGTACTTC.

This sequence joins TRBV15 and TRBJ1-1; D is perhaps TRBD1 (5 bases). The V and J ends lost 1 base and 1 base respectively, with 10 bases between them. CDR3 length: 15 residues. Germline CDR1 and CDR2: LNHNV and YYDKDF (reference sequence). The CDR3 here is CATSRVARANTEAFF. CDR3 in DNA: TGTGCCACCAGCAGAGTTGCCAGGGCGAACACTGAAGCTTTCTTT.